This T cell receptor beta chain was profiled in a study of T cell repertoires in cytomegalovirus infection. Study as a whole: An indication of both CMV infection and matching HLA type came from public TCR beta signatures.

Each CDR3 protein is one row after TCRdb ran MiXCR on the reads. Among 300,000 to 400,000 distinct CDR3 sequences, over 7.5% were seen once, and the ten largest hold 4.3%. Study-level results: CMV-specific TCR beta clonotypes restricted by HLA-C were the ones dominating the ex vivo response. Identification of carriers of CMV plus the relevant HLA was achieved through cumulative public TCR beta family frequency.

Germline V gene sequence: CDR1 MDHEN, CDR2 SYDVKM. Trimming pared 4 bases from V and 2 bases from J, leaving 14 bases between. This CDR3 has 16 residues. Worth noting for this clonotype: Its antigen is undetermined.

The source of this sequence is a human donor in good health (CMV status not recorded). Some clones in this sample may be carry-over from other donors' samples. The sequencing input was PBMCs. The rearrangement links TRBV28 to TRBJ2-2; D gene unclear. In nucleotides, the CDR3 is TGTGCCAGCAGTTCTATAGGTCTCCGTAACACCGGGGAGCTGTTTTTT. Its protein product is CASSSIGLRNTGELFF.